The clone carrying this T cell receptor (beta chain) was picked up a small number of times. This entry is derived from a study of blood T cell repertoires in COVID-19. Study-level information: Each recovered donor of Cohort 3 presented with two negative PCRs, clearance, or symptom resolution. Whether acute or convalescent, the COVID-19 samples came from the United States, Italy and Spain.

The CDR3 has 15 amino acids. Looked up from germline, CDR1 is LNHNV and CDR2 is YYDKDF (reference sequence). Trimming removed 1 base from V and 3 bases from J, with 9 bases in between. Produced via immunoSEQ multiplex PCR; TCRdb's table is partial and in-frame only. The sample lists a few hundred thousand clones, around 87% occurring once. Grouping used clinical history reported by participants in a survey and questionnaire. The sequenced material came from PBMCs or T cells enriched from blood (not recorded which). The clonotype comes from a man aged 25-40 years in a cohort exposed to, infected with or recovered from COVID-19 (not recorded which). The chain uses TRBV15 and TRBJ2-2; D is possibly TRBD2 (5 bases). CDR3 DNA sequence: TGTGCCACCAGCAGAGGTGACGGGGACACCGGGGAGCTGTTTTTT. It is translated as CATSRGDGDTGELFF.